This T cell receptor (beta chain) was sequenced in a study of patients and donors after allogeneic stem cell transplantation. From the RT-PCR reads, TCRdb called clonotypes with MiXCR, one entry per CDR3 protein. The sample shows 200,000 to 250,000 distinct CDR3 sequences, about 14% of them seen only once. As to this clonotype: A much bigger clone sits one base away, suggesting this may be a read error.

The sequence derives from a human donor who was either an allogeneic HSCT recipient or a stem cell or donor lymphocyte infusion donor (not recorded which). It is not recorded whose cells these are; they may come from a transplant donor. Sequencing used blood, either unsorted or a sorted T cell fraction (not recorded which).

CDR3 nucleotides: TGTGCCATCAGCTTTGTTTCCGGGGAGCTGTTTTTT. Protein: CAISFVSGELFF. This chain uses TRBV5-6 with TRBJ2-2, with D unclear. The CDR3 contains 12 residues. Germline V gene sequence: CDR1 SGHDT, CDR2 YYEEEE.